This TCR beta chain was profiled in a study of blood T cell repertoires in COVID-19. As processed by the authors: Counts of nucleated cells, estimated from reference gene primer amplification, were obtained. The table came from immunoSEQ multiplex PCR; TCRdb's copy has only in-frame clones and leaves some out. That table furnishes V, J and clone size, whereas the DNA furnished D and trimming. This sample yields under 300,000 clones, of which 85% to 90% are seen a single time; more than 10% belongs to the top ten. Seattle cases were enrolled at active infection and followed longitudinally. The sequenced sample consisted of peripheral blood. This sequence originates from a woman aged 25 to 39 with COVID-19, enrolled during active disease.

The CDR3 coding sequence is TGCGCCAGCAGCCGGACAGGGTGCAATCAGCCCCAGCATTTT. Translating gives CASSRTGCNQPQHF. V usage is TRBV23-1 and J usage is TRBJ1-5, with 8 bases identical to TRBD1. TRBV23-1 is an ORF, and what it does is uncertain. Germline trimming cut 6 bases from V and 2 bases from J; bases unmatched to any gene: 3. CDR3 size: 14 residues.